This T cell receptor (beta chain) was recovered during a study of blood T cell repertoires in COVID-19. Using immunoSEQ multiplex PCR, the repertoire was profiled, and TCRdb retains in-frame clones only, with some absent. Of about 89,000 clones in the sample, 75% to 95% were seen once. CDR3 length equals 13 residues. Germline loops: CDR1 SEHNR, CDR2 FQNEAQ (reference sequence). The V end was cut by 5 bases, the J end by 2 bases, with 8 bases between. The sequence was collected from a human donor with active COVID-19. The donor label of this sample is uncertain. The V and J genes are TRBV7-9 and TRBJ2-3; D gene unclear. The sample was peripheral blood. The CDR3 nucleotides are TGTGCCAGCAGCGGGCAGACCACAGATACGCAGTATTTT. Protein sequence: CASSGQTTDTQYF.